This T cell receptor (beta chain) was obtained from a study of T cell repertoires in cytomegalovirus infection (dated 2019 in TCRdb). Study-wide context: Peptide stimulations targeted recently identified HLA-C-restricted CMV epitopes, whose presentation resists viral immunomodulation, together with well-studied HLA-B-restricted epitopes. Because public TCR beta signatures pointed to carriage of CMV infection together with the matching HLA type, the HLA type of each donor mattered for the analysis.

The sample's treatment or condition label is to be understood as: in vitro stimulation with specific CMV peptide epitopes to enrich CMV-specific T cells. Based on the germline V gene, the CDR1 and CDR2 sequences are ENHRY and SYGVKD. From V the trimming removes 6 bases and from J it removes 6 bases, while the gene matches leave 11 bases of the junction unaccounted for. The CDR3 goes from the cysteine to the phenylalanine over 15 residues. The DNA shown is the 45-base CDR3, in frame from base 1. General conclusions and limits of the study: The ex vivo response was dominated by HLA-C-restricted CMV-specific TCR beta clonotypes, which also provided the single most frequent clonotype in two of eight donors. Carriers of CMV infection plus the relevant HLA type were discriminated by the cumulative frequency of public TCR beta family members in the study cohort and in an independent 352-donor cohort.

For sequencing, an Illumina HiSeq 1500 was employed. In TCRdb, the public reads were trimmed at Q25 with fastp and aligned with MiXCR, with productive beta chains retained. CDR3 protein duplicates are merged, each entry listing the most common genes and DNA. The sample table shows roughly 800,000 distinct CDR3 sequences, and 25% to 35% are seen once. Clones ranked in the top ten supply about an eighth of the sample. This clonotype has only a few counts. The antigen it binds to is not known. The record has no base qualities; no much larger clone is one base away. The sequence links TRBV10-3 to TRBJ1-3; TRBD1 agrees with 7 junctional bases. The receptor was isolated from a human donor in good health (CMV status not recorded). Some clones in this sample may be carry-over from other donors' samples. The input for sequencing was cultured CD8+ T cells from PBMCs, taken from culture after CMV antigen stimulation. The sequence in DNA is TGTGCCATCAGCGTCACCGAAGACAGGGTAAACACCATATATTTT. Translated, this is CAISVTEDRVNTIYF.